This TCR beta chain comes out of a study of T cells in Graves' hyperthyroidism and ophthalmopathy. Researchers took RNA transcripts and amplified the TCR beta CDR3 regions from them. In the first-round RT-PCR of the TCR CDR3, the HTBI primer set was used. TCRdb reanalysed the multiplex PCR reads using MiXCR and keeps one entry per CDR3 protein. The sample has around 350,000 distinct CDR3 sequences, 25% seen once. The CDR3 is 13 amino acids. Per the germline V gene, CDR1 is DFQATT and CDR2 is SNEGSKA (reference sequence). Trimming left V 3 bases short and J 1 base short, with 9 bases between. The table lists this clonotype with many counts. No progression to ophthalmopathy during 18 months of follow-up defined stable disease. With a duration under 2 months, the hyperthyroidism was newly diagnosed in patients aged 18 to 65. Any patient presenting with uncontrolled infection, other autoimmune disease, pregnancy or lactation was left out. In making diagnoses, clinical symptoms, serum thyroxine and TRAb, thyroid ultrasound and orbital computed tomography were all used.

This receptor was obtained from a man in his forties or fifties with Graves' hyperthyroidism. Sequenced material: blood. V and J are TRBV20-1 and TRBJ1-1; no clear D. CDR3 DNA sequence: TGCAGTGCTAGCCCCCGGGCGAACACTGAAGCTTTCTTT. Protein product: CSASPRANTEAFF.